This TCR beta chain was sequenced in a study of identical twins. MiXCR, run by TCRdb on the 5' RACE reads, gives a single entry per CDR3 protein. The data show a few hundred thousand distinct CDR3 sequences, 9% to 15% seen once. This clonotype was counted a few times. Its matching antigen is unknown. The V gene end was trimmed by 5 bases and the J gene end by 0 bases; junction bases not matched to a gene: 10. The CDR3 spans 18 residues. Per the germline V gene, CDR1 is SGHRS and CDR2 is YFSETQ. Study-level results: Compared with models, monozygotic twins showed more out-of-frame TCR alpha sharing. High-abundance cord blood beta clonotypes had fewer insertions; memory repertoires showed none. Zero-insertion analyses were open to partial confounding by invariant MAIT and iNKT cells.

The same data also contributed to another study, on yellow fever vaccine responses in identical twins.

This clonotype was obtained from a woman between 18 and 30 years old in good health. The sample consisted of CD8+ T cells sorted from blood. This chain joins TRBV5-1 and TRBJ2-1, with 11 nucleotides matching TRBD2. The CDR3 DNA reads TGCGCCAGCAGGGCCAACCCTACTAGCGGGAGCTCCTACAATGAGCAGTTCTTC. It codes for CASRANPTSGSSYNEQFF.